This T cell receptor beta chain was retrieved from a study of Ad26.COV2.S vaccination and SARS-CoV-2 variants. The overall study: The study gave Ad26.COV2.S intramuscularly, once or twice 56 days apart.

The length of the CDR3 is 15 residues. Looked up from germline, CDR1 is SGHVS and CDR2 is FQNEAQ. Unmatched junction bases numbered 10, after V lost 1 base and J lost 12 bases. The table came from immunoSEQ multiplex PCR; TCRdb's copy has only in-frame clones and leaves some out. The sample has about 250,000 clones, around nine tenths seen once. This clone was recorded once. Its antigen is unknown. General study points: Individuals receiving vaccine had higher spike-specific TCR breadth than placebo recipients did. An underestimation of total T cell responses may have resulted from the TCR breadth and depth analyses.

Treatment here: 19 received Ad26.COV2.S at low or high dose, single or two shots; several received placebo; per-sample allocation not given. Sample collection was performed on day 63 after the first vaccine or placebo injection. Vaccination used an Ad26 vector expressing Wuhan-strain SARS-CoV-2 spike. The chain is built from TRBV7-8 and TRBJ1-1, with 11 nucleotides matching TRBD1. This clonotype was sampled from a person aged 18-65 years who received the Ad26.COV2.S COVID-19 vaccine or a placebo. The sample was peripheral blood, taken in a trial of Ad26.COV2.S vaccine versus placebo. This chain's CDR3 is CASSLELGTGGTTFF. The CDR3 DNA sequence: TGTGCCAGCAGCTTAGAGCTGGGGACAGGGGGGACGACTTTCTTT. The full variable domain, completed using reference TRBV7-8 and TRBJ1-1, is GAGVSQSPRYKVAKRGQDVALRCDPISGHVSLFWYQQALGQGPEFLTYFQNEAQLDKSGLPSDRFFAERPEGSVSTLKIQRTQQEDSAVYLCASSLELGTGGTTFFGQGTRLTVV.